A selection of T cell receptor beta chains follows, all from one sample in a study of blood T cell repertoires in COVID-19. TCRdb's copy holds only in-frame clones and misses some; the assay was immunoSEQ multiplex PCR. The sample yields about 94,000 clones, approximately 84% seen once. Input material: peripheral blood. The receptors come from an older man with COVID-19, enrolled during active disease. Both conserved end residues are part of each CDR3. Each record gives: V gene, D gene, clone size, J gene, CDR3 DNA, CDR3 protein. The D gene is left open where the match is weak. Size values are once, few and many counts, or a class for expanded clones, and some rows have none.

TRBV20-1	-	-	TRBJ1-2	TGCAGTGCTAGTTTCAGTAGACAGAAGGGCTACACCTTC	CSASFSRQKGYTF
TRBV10-3	TRBD1	-	TRBJ1-2	TGTGCCATCAGTAGGGACAGTGGAGCTTACTATGGCTACACCTTC	CAISRDSGAYYGYTF
TRBV4-1	-	-	TRBJ1-1	TGCGCCAGCAGCCAAGACCGGGGGTCGAACACTGAAGCTTTCTTT	CASSQDRGSNTEAFF
TRBV19	TRBD1	few	TRBJ2-2	TGTGCCAGTAGTCCTCGGACAGGTTCCACCGGGGAGCTGTTTTTT	CASSPRTGSTGELFF
TRBV7-9	-	few	TRBJ2-2	TGTGCCAGCAGCTTAGGTGCGGGGTCCGGGGAGCTGTTTTTT	CASSLGAGSGELFF
TRBV6-5	-	-	TRBJ1-5	TGTGCCAGCAGTTACGCAGGGAATCAGCCCCAGCATTTT	CASSYAGNQPQHF
TRBV28	-	-	TRBJ2-7	TGTGCCAGCAGCCCGACGGTGAGGGAGCAGTACTTC	CASSPTVREQYF
TRBV9	TRBD1	-	TRBJ2-1	TGTGCCAGCAGCGTAGCGGGACAGTCCTACAATGAGCAGTTCTTC	CASSVAGQSYNEQFF
TRBV6-5	-	few	TRBJ1-4	TGTGCCAGCAGTCCACTGACAGTCTTCAATGAAAAACTGTTTTTT	CASSPLTVFNEKLFF
TRBV18	-	once	TRBJ2-2	TGTGCCAGCTCACCACCGGCGGGGCCGACCGGGGAGCTGTTTTTT	CASSPPAGPTGELFF
TRBV9	TRBD2	-	TRBJ2-7	TGTGCCAGCAGCCGGGGAGGGTACGAGCAGTACTTC	CASSRGGYEQYF
TRBV7-9	-	-	TRBJ1-6	TGTGCCAGCAGCTTGGGGGGGGATTCACCCCTCCACTTT	CASSLGGDSPLHF
TRBV7-2	TRBD1	-	TRBJ1-3	TGTGCCAGCAGCTTAAAAGGAGGGGGCGCCTCAAACACCATATATTTT	CASSLKGGGASNTIYF
TRBV3-1/TRBV3-2	TRBD1	-	TRBJ1-3	TGTGCCAGCAGCCTAGGGACAGGGTGGCCCATATATTTT	CASSLGTGWPIYF
TRBV7-9	-	-	TRBJ1-6	TGTGCCAGCCAGACAGAAATTAATTCACCCCTCCACTTT	CASQTEINSPLHF
TRBV9	TRBD1	-	TRBJ2-2	TGTGCCAGCAGCGTAGGGGACAGAGGAACCGGGGAGCTGTTTTTT	CASSVGDRGTGELFF
TRBV6-2/TRBV6-3	TRBD2	many	TRBJ2-7	TGTGCCAGCAGCGACTCCGGGACTAGCGGGACCTACGAGCAGTACTTC	CASSDSGTSGTYEQYF
TRBV7-9	-	once	TRBJ2-3	TGTGCCAGCAGCCTCGTCATGGGGGGTGTTAGCACAGATACGCAGTATTTT	CASSLVMGGVSTDTQYF
TRBV6-5	TRBD2	-	TRBJ2-1	TGTGCCAGCAGTAAACTAGCGGTTCTCTACAATGAGCAGTTCTTC	CASSKLAVLYNEQFF
TRBV13	-	-	TRBJ2-5	TGTGCCAGCAGCCCCCGACAGATTTACCAAGAGACCCAGTACTTC	CASSPRQIYQETQYF
TRBV19	TRBD1	-	TRBJ2-1	TGTGCCAGTAGTATAAAGTCAGGGGGCTTGGATGAGCAGTTCTTC	CASSIKSGGLDEQFF
TRBV5-6	-	-	TRBJ1-5	TGTGCCAGCAGCTTGAGGGGCCAGCCCCAGCATTTT	CASSLRGQPQHF
TRBV27	TRBD1	-	TRBJ1-1	TGTGCCAGCAGTTTGCGCCAAGGGACAGGGGGCGCAGCTTTCTTT	CASSLRQGTGGAAFF
TRBV14	TRBD1	-	TRBJ1-2	TGTGCCAGCAGCTCCCGGACAGGGGGCGCGAGTACCTTC	CASSSRTGGASTF
TRBV14	TRBD1	-	TRBJ2-7	TGTGCCAGCAGCCAGGAGACAGGGTACGAGCAGTACTTC	CASSQETGYEQYF
TRBV28	TRBD2	-	TRBJ2-7	TGTGCCAGCAGTTTACCGACTAGCGGGCTTTCCTACGAGCAGTACTTC	CASSLPTSGLSYEQYF
TRBV5-1	-	-	TRBJ1-6	TGCGCCAGCAGCCCAGGACAGCTTAATTCACCCCTCCACTTT	CASSPGQLNSPLHF
TRBV10-2	-	-	TRBJ2-3	TGCGCCAGCAGTGAGTCTCCGCAGGGGTTTGGCACAGATACGCAGTATTTT	CASSESPQGFGTDTQYF
TRBV7-2	TRBD2	-	TRBJ2-1	TGTGCCAGCAGCTCGCTGACTAGCGGGGGGGCGGGTGAGCAGTTCTTC	CASSSLTSGGAGEQFF
TRBV9	TRBD1	many	TRBJ1-3	TGTGCCAGCAGCCTCATCCCGGGACAGAGCTCTGGAAACACCATATATTTT	CASSLIPGQSSGNTIYF
TRBV7-2	-	-	TRBJ2-6	TGTGCCAGCAGTAGATCTTTTTCTGGGGCCAACGTCCTGACTTTC	CASSRSFSGANVLTF
TRBV7-8	-	-	TRBJ2-5	TGTGCCAGCAGCTTATCTGACAGGACGGAGACCCAGTACTTC	CASSLSDRTETQYF
TRBV4-1	-	-	TRBJ1-5	TGCGCCAGCAGCCTTGACACGGGGCAGCCCCAGCATTTT	CASSLDTGQPQHF
TRBV19	TRBD1	-	TRBJ1-2	TGTGCCAGTAGTATAGGGACGGGACAGGCGGACGGCTACACCTTC	CASSIGTGQADGYTF
TRBV4-1	TRBD2	few	TRBJ2-2	TGCGCCAGCAGCCAAGTAGCTAGCGGGATGAACACCGGGGAGCTGTTTTTT	CASSQVASGMNTGELFF
TRBV5-1	-	-	TRBJ2-7	TGCGCCAGCAGCTCAGGGATCTCTTACTACGAGCAGTACTTC	CASSSGISYYEQYF
TRBV29-1	TRBD1	-	TRBJ1-2	TGCAGCGTCCAACAGGGGTTGTATGGCTACACCTTC	CSVQQGLYGYTF
TRBV7-3	-	few	TRBJ2-3	TGTGCCAGCAGCTTAAGACCGGCGGGGTCTGGGTCAGATACGCAGTATTTT	CASSLRPAGSGSDTQYF
TRBV7-2	-	-	TRBJ1-1	TGTGCCAGCTATATATTGAACACTGAAGCTTTCTTT	CASYILNTEAFF